Shown below are 32 T cell receptor beta chains from a single sample sequenced in a study of T cell responses to AZD1222 COVID-19 vaccine. TCRdb keeps only in-frame clones here, not all; method: immunoSEQ multiplex PCR. The data show 45,000 to 70,000 clones, roughly 90% seen once. This material consisted of peripheral blood, taken 28 days after the second AZD1222 dose. These receptors were obtained from an adult who received the AZD1222 COVID-19 vaccine.

The genes are TRBV21-1 and TRBJ1-1; the table's D call TRBD1 went unverified against the DNA. TRBV21-1 is reported as a pseudogene. The CDR3 has 18 residues. In DNA form, the CDR3 reads TGTGCCAGCAGCACCTGCGGACAGGGTAGTTTCGGGAACACTGAAGCTTTCTTT. This codes for CASSTCGQGSFGNTEAFF.

V and J are TRBV2 and TRBJ2-1; 7 bases are shared with TRBD2. The CDR3 is 15 amino acids. Germline loops: CDR1 SNHLY, CDR2 FYNNEI. After removal of 6 bases from V and 4 bases from J, the junction contained 9 bases not matched to a gene. The CDR3 coding sequence is TGTGCCAGCAGAGGAGAGAGCGGGGCGTACAATGAGCAGTTCTTC. Translating gives CASRGESGAYNEQFF.

V gene TRBV2 combines with J gene TRBJ2-5; 9 nucleotides line up with TRBD2. Germline CDR1 and CDR2: SNHLY and FYNNEI. The junction had 11 bases not matched to a gene; V was cut back by 5 bases and J by 4 bases. The CDR3 has 16 amino acids. The CDR3 nucleotides read TGTGCCAGCAGTCGAGACGGGACTAGCATAATAGAGACCCAGTACTTC. It codes for CASSRDGTSIIETQYF. The full variable domain, completed using reference TRBV2 and TRBJ2-5, is EPEVTQTPSHQVTQMGQEVILRCVPISNHLYFYWYRQILGQKVEFLVSFYNNEISEKSEIFDDQFSVERPDGSNFTLKIRSTKLEDSAMYFCASSRDGTSIIETQYFGPGTRLLVL.

The J gene is TRBJ1-1, the V gene TRBV9; D gene uncertain. V was shortened by 5 bases and J by 4 bases, with 12 bases between the two germline ends. CDR1 and CDR2 from the germline V gene are SGDLS and YYNGEE. The CDR3 has 13 amino acids. In nucleotides, the CDR3 is TGTGCCAGCAGTGTAAGCGGTGGCACTGAAGCTTTCTTT. Its translation: CASSVSGGTEAFF.

The chain joins TRBV2 to TRBJ1-6; D is ambiguous. This CDR3 has 15 amino acids. Trimming removed 5 bases at V and 9 bases at J, with 17 bases between. CDR1 is SNHLY and CDR2 is FYNNEI in the germline V gene. The CDR3 sequence: CASSLTRPSGSPLHF. For the CDR3, the DNA is TGTGCCAGCAGTCTGACCCGTCCCAGTGGTTCACCCCTCCACTTT.

This clone was counted a few times. V is TRBV24-1 and J is TRBJ2-1, with D perhaps being TRBD1 or TRBD2 (7 bases each). This CDR3 has 13 residues. V lost 9 bases and J 4 bases, leaving 12 bases between the germline ends. The germline gives CDR1 KGHDR, CDR2 SFDVKD. In DNA form, the CDR3 reads TGTGCCACCTCCCAGGGGGGGTACAATGAGCAGTTCTTC. As protein: CATSQGGYNEQFF.

The chain employs TRBV21-1 and TRBJ1-1; the table's TRBD1 call for D was not verified on the DNA. TRBV21-1 is an annotated pseudogene. This CDR3 has 13 residues. CDR3 bases: TGTGCCAGCAGCAAACCTAGACAGGGAGAAGCTTTCTTT. Its protein product is CASSKPRQGEAFF.

This clone has more than one count but fewer than ten. The V gene is TRBV21-1, the J gene TRBJ1-1; TRBD1 is the table's D call, not checked against the DNA. TRBV21-1 is classified as a pseudogene. The CDR3 sequence is 15 residues long. The CDR3: CASSTHRGRGTEAFF. CDR3 DNA: TGTGCCAGCAGCACGCACAGGGGGCGCGGGACTGAAGCTTTCTTT.

This clone was found once. The J gene is TRBJ1-2, the V gene TRBV7-2; D not certain. Germline CDR1 reads SGHTA; CDR2 reads FQGNSA. V lost 3 bases to trimming and J lost 3 bases, with 8 bases between them. The CDR3 contains 13 residues. CDR3 nucleotides: TGTGCCAGCAGCTTCAGGTCGTACTATGGCTACACCTTC. This translates into CASSFRSYYGYTF.

The V call is TRBV6-1, the J call TRBJ2-1; TRBD2 aligns across 9 bases. The CDR3 contains 14 residues. Germline V gives CDR1 MNHNS, CDR2 SASEGT. V shed 3 bases, J shed 12 bases, and the junction held 9 bases outside the gene matches. The CDR3 sequence: CASSESGGRAPQFF. In DNA, the CDR3 is TGTGCCAGCAGTGAGTCAGGCGGGAGGGCCCCGCAGTTCTTC.

As concerns this clone: One end of the junction does not line up with germline, which may come from a read error. The chain employs TRBV10-1 and TRBJ2-3; no definite D call. From germline, CDR1 is WNHNN and CDR2 SYGVQD (reference sequence). This CDR3 contains 13 residues. CDR3 residues: CASGDSSTDTQYF. Written as DNA, the CDR3 is TGCGCCAGCGGTGATTCTAGCACAGATACGCAGTATTTT.

The rearrangement joins TRBV3-1 (or the pseudogene TRBV3-2) to TRBJ1-5; the D is unclear. The CDR3 runs 14 residues. The germline V gene has CDR1 LGHDT and CDR2 YNNKEL (reference sequence). The ends were cut back, 0 bases at V and 2 bases at J, with 5 bases in the middle. CDR3: CASSQDTGNQPQHF. The CDR3 DNA sequence: TGTGCCAGCAGCCAAGATACGGGCAATCAGCCCCAGCATTTT.

This chain links TRBV24-1 with TRBJ2-2, with 8 bases identical to TRBD2. The CDR3 is 13 residues long. V was clipped by 7 bases and J by 5 bases; unmatched bases: 2. Looked up from germline, CDR1 is KGHDR and CDR2 is SFDVKD. The CDR3 reads CATSGRGTGELFF. Written as DNA, the CDR3 is TGTGCCACCAGCGGGAGGGGAACCGGGGAGCTGTTTTTT.

This chain's CDR3 is CASNDRPSNQPQHF. The CDR3 coding sequence is TGTGCCAGCAACGACAGACCTAGCAATCAGCCCCAGCATTTT. The chain recombines TRBV6-5 with TRBJ1-5; tentative D call: TRBD1 (5 bases). V lost 7 bases to trimming and J lost 0 bases, with 10 bases between them. Germline V CDR1 and CDR2: MNHEY, SVGAGI. This CDR3 has 14 amino acids.

V and J are TRBV7-2 and TRBJ2-2; D is ambiguous. V gave up 5 bases and J gave up 9 bases, with 16 bases separating them. Looked up from germline, CDR1 is SGHTA and CDR2 is FQGNSA. CDR3 length equals 14 residues. The CDR3 coding sequence is TGTGCCAGCAGCCCCACCTTAGGAAGGAGGGAGCTGTTTTTT. Its translation: CASSPTLGRRELFF.

V and J are TRBV19 and TRBJ1-1; D ambiguous. The CDR3 totals 12 residues. Germline V CDR1 and CDR2: LNHDA, SQIVND (reference sequence). The germline V and J ends were trimmed by 5 bases and 2 bases, with 6 bases remaining between them. CDR3 sequence: CASSFTNTEAFF. CDR3 nucleotides: TGTGCCAGTAGTTTCACTAACACTGAAGCTTTCTTT.

V usage is TRBV4-2 and J usage is TRBJ2-1; 11 bases line up with TRBD2. Germline lookup yields CDR1 LGHNA and CDR2 YNFKEQ. This CDR3 region has 16 residues. Germline trimming cut 5 bases from V and 9 bases from J; bases unmatched to any gene: 12. CDR3 sequence reads: CASSEMTSGILGEQFF. CDR3 nucleotide sequence: TGTGCCAGCAGCGAAATGACTAGCGGGATACTTGGTGAGCAGTTCTTC.

This chain uses TRBV15 with TRBJ2-3; 8 bases line up with TRBD2. There are 17 residues in the CDR3. Losses at the gene ends were 3 bases for V and 2 bases for J; bases not matched to a gene: 10. Germline CDR1 reads LNHNV; CDR2 reads YYDKDF (reference sequence). The CDR3 nucleotides are TGTGCCACCAGCAGGGGGGACGGTAGCGGGGCCACAGATACGCAGTATTTT. Translated, it gives CATSRGDGSGATDTQYF.

The chain links TRBV20-1 to TRBJ1-1; D not resolved. Germline CDR1 is DFQATT and CDR2 is SNEGSKA (reference sequence). The V end lost 5 bases, the J end lost 9 bases, and 10 bases lay between the germline ends. CDR3 length: 10 amino acids. DNA for the CDR3: TGCAGTGCTCCGACATTTAAAGCTTTCTTT. Translating gives CSAPTFKAFF.

This clone was recorded a few times. The identical CDR3 is also encoded by other nucleotide sequences in the sample. The chain joins TRBV5-1 to TRBJ2-6; D tentatively reads TRBD1 or TRBD2 (6 bases each). CDR3 length: 16 residues. Germline V CDR1 and CDR2: SGHRS, YFSETQ. Trimming removed 3 bases at V and 3 bases at J, with 13 bases between. CDR3: CASSWTGGGGANVLTF. For the CDR3, the DNA is TGCGCCAGCAGCTGGACCGGGGGCGGTGGGGCCAACGTCCTGACTTTC.

This chain joins TRBV5-5 and TRBJ1-2; D is undetermined. The CDR3 length is 14 residues. In germline, CDR1 is SGHKS, CDR2 YYEKEE (reference sequence). The V end was cut by 5 bases, the J end by 0 bases, with 11 bases between. CDR3 DNA: TGTGCCAGCAGTCTGATCGACACTAACTATGGCTACACCTTC. This encodes CASSLIDTNYGYTF.

This chain connects TRBV5-1 to TRBJ2-3, with D uncertain. V lost 4 bases, J lost 5 bases, and 11 bases lay in between. The germline CDR1 and CDR2 sequences are SGHRS and YFSETQ. The CDR3 has 13 residues. CDR3 protein: CASSETPGDTQYF. DNA for the CDR3: TGCGCCAGCAGCGAAACCCCGGGAGATACGCAGTATTTT.

This clone has only one observation. V gene TRBV7-6 combines with J gene TRBJ2-3; no firm D call. The CDR3 consists of 14 residues. The V gene lost 4 bases and the J gene lost 5 bases, with 13 bases spanning the gap. CDR1 is SGHVS and CDR2 is FNYEAQ in the germline V gene. The CDR3 loop is CASSYRTPLDTQYF. CDR3 bases: TGTGCCAGCAGCTACCGGACCCCTTTAGATACGCAGTATTTT.

V usage is TRBV19 and J usage is TRBJ2-7; 7 bases line up with TRBD1. V dropped 5 bases and J dropped 1; count of bases not matched to a gene: 5. The CDR3 totals 14 residues. Germline V gene sequence: CDR1 LNHDA, CDR2 SQIVND (reference sequence). CDR3 sequence (DNA): TGTGCCAGTAGTCTCCAGGGGGTTTCCTACGAGCAGTACTTC. It translates to CASSLQGVSYEQYF.

The chain links TRBV7-9 to TRBJ2-7; perhaps TRBD2 as D (6 bases). CDR3 size: 13 residues. Germline lookup yields CDR1 SEHNR and CDR2 FQNEAQ (reference sequence). Trimming stripped 1 base from V and 7 bases from J, with 11 bases between. The CDR3 loop reads CASSLGSGREQYF. CDR3 DNA: TGTGCCAGCAGCTTAGGCTCAGGGAGGGAGCAGTACTTC.

In its sample, this clone was seen once. The chain combines TRBV29-1 with TRBJ2-7; D is perhaps TRBD1 or TRBD2 (5 bases each). The V gene lost 6 bases and the J gene lost 2 bases, with 14 bases spanning the gap. Germline-derived CDR1 and CDR2 are SQVTM and ANQGSEA. The CDR3 is 13 amino acids. The CDR3 sequence is CSVPGPPPYEQYF. As DNA, the CDR3 is TGCAGCGTCCCGGGACCTCCCCCCTACGAGCAGTACTTC.

The chain employs TRBV3-1 (or the pseudogene TRBV3-2) and TRBJ2-1; 9 nucleotides align to TRBD1. The germline CDR1 and CDR2 sequences are LGHDT and YNNKEL (reference sequence). V was clipped by 1 base and J by 9 bases; unmatched bases: 4. This CDR3 has 14 residues. CDR3 in amino acids: CASSQGTGAVEQFF. CDR3 nucleotides: TGTGCCAGCAGCCAAGGGACAGGGGCTGTTGAGCAGTTCTTC.

The chain uses TRBV7-9 and TRBJ2-7; 9 nucleotides align to TRBD1. V shed 5 bases and J 5 bases; nucleotides not matched to a gene: 10. CDR1 and CDR2 from the germline V gene are SEHNR and FQNEAQ (reference sequence). CDR3 size: 15 residues. CDR3 amino acids: CASSERDRVSDEQYF. The DNA for the CDR3 is TGTGCCAGCAGCGAACGGGACAGGGTTTCGGACGAGCAGTACTTC.

V gene TRBV5-6 combines with J gene TRBJ2-3; D is unclear. The ends were cut back, 2 bases at V and 0 bases at J, with 10 bases in the middle. The germline gives CDR1 SGHDT, CDR2 YYEEEE. The CDR3 consists of 15 residues. The CDR3 DNA sequence: TGTGCCAGCAGCTTTAGGGTCGTAAGCACAGATACGCAGTATTTT. It specifies CASSFRVVSTDTQYF. Full variable domain (outside the CDR3, taken from reference TRBV5-6 and TRBJ2-3): DAGVTQSPTHLIKTRGQQVTLRCSPKSGHDTVSWYQQALGQGPQFIFQYYEEEERQRGNFPDRFSGHQFPNYSSELNVNALLLGDSALYLCASSFRVVSTDTQYFGPGTRLTVL.

The V gene is TRBV27, the J gene TRBJ2-1; the D gene is possibly TRBD2 (5 bases). Germline loops: CDR1 MNHEY, CDR2 SMNVEV (reference sequence). The V end was cut by 5 bases, the J end by 0 bases, with 23 bases between. The CDR3 extends over 19 amino acids. As DNA, the CDR3 is TGTGCCAGCAGTATCCCCCCTCGCGGAGGCCTAAGCTCCTACAATGAGCAGTTCTTC. Amino acids: CASSIPPRGGLSSYNEQFF.

The chain has TRBV11-2 and TRBJ1-2; D gene uncertain. The CDR3 extends over 14 amino acids. Between the trimmed V and J ends, which lost 0 bases and 8 bases, there was a span of 13 bases. Per the germline V gene, CDR1 is SGHAT and CDR2 is FQNNGV. Here the CDR3 reads CASSLDLRSRGYTF. In DNA, the CDR3 is TGTGCCAGCAGCTTAGATCTGCGATCTCGGGGCTACACCTTC.

The chain uses TRBV28 and TRBJ1-5, with D perhaps matching TRBD1 (6 bases). Trimming cost V 4 bases and J 11 bases, with 24 bases left between them. Germline V gene lookup returns CDR1 MDHEN and CDR2 SYDVKM. The CDR3 is made up of 16 amino acids. The CDR3 spells CASSSLRGPATSAQHF. In nucleotides, the CDR3 is TGTGCCAGCAGTTCACTCAGGGGACCGGCGACTTCAGCCCAGCATTTT.